These 14 T cell receptor beta chains share one sample of origin, sequenced in a study of blood T cell repertoires in COVID-19 (dated by TCRdb to 2020 to 2021). The library was prepared using the immunoSEQ multiplex PCR assay. Sourced from immuneACCESS, this table was stored by TCRdb with only in-frame sequences that have V and J called. A share of the clones is absent; for the studies checked, an unresolved V gene accounts for under half, and the remainder has no known explanation. The sample table records 90,000 to 110,000 clones; roughly 79% of these occur just once. Of the sample, 8% to 10% is held by the ten largest clones. Sequencing used peripheral blood. Receptor source: a woman between 65 and 79 years old with acute or convalescent COVID-19.

The V and J genes are TRBV3-1 (or the pseudogene TRBV3-2) and TRBJ1-4, with 9 positions matching TRBD1. Trimming cost V 3 bases and J 7 bases; bases outside gene matches: 6. Per germline, CDR1 LGHDT and CDR2 YNNKEL (reference sequence). This CDR3 region has 15 residues. CDR3 nucleotide sequence: TGTGCCAGCAGCCAGATACAGGGGGCCGGTGAAAAACTGTTTTTT. Translating it yields CASSQIQGAGEKLFF.

V is TRBV3-1 (or the pseudogene TRBV3-2) and J is TRBJ1-2; no clear D gene. In germline, CDR1 is LGHDT, CDR2 YNNKEL (reference sequence). The V end lost 1 base, the J end lost 3 bases, and 6 bases lay between the germline ends. The CDR3 has 13 amino acids. DNA of the CDR3: TGTGCCAGCAGCCAAGTTCAGGACTATGGCTACACCTTC. It specifies CASSQVQDYGYTF.

The chain employs TRBV6-6 and TRBJ1-1; TRBD1 matches 10 bases. Trimming cost V 5 bases and J 5 bases; bases outside gene matches: 8. The CDR3 totals 15 residues. Germline CDR1 reads MNHNY; CDR2 reads SVGAGI (reference sequence). The CDR3 nucleotides read TGTGCCAGCAGTGGACCGGGACAGGGGCAAACTGAAGCTTTCTTT. Its protein product is CASSGPGQGQTEAFF.

This clone was seen a few times. The DNA of the CDR3 is TGTGCCAGCAGTCCCGGGACACTTAACACTGAAGCTTTCTTT. Translation gives CASSPGTLNTEAFF. V is TRBV27 and J is TRBJ1-1, with D perhaps matching TRBD1 (6 bases). V gave up 5 bases and J gave up 2 bases, with 12 bases separating them. Germline V gene lookup returns CDR1 MNHEY and CDR2 SMNVEV (reference sequence). The CDR3 sequence is 14 residues long.

The rearrangement uses TRBV2 and TRBJ1-2; D is ambiguous. This CDR3 spans 15 amino acids. V shed 7 bases and J shed 3 bases, with 18 bases lying between them. Germline-derived CDR1 and CDR2 are SNHLY and FYNNEI. In nucleotides, the CDR3 is TGTGCCAGCACCAAATCCCAGGAAACCTACTATGGCTACACCTTC. This gives the protein CASTKSQETYYGYTF.

The chain couples TRBV25-1 to TRBJ1-1, with 9 nucleotides matching TRBD1. Germline values: CDR1 MGHDK, CDR2 SYGVNS. J lost 3 bases, V lost 5 bases, and 4 bases had no gene match. This CDR3 spans 14 amino acids. The CDR3 region has the DNA TGTGCCAGCAGTACGACAGGGGGTGACACTGAAGCTTTCTTT. Its protein product is CASSTTGGDTEAFF.

On this clone itself: One end of the junction fails to match germline, which may point to a read error. This chain uses TRBV6-1 with TRBJ1-2; D is possibly TRBD1 (6 bases). The CDR3 has 14 amino acids. Germline V gene sequence: CDR1 MNHNS, CDR2 SASEGT. The CDR3 sequence is CASREVGADDGYTF. CDR3 nucleotides: TGTGCCAGCAGGGAAGTGGGGGCAGACGATGGCTACACCTTC.

The chain carries TRBV6-2 or TRBV6-3 and TRBJ2-1, with a possible D match to TRBD2 (6 bases). V lost 2 bases, J lost 0 bases, and 8 bases lay in between. The CDR3 is made up of 15 amino acids. Germline V gene data show CDR1 as MNHEY and CDR2 as SVGEGT. CDR3 DNA: TGTGCCAGCAGTTACCGGGAGACCTCCTACAATGAGCAGTTCTTC. Amino acid sequence: CASSYRETSYNEQFF.

The J gene is TRBJ2-6, the V gene TRBV9, with a possible D match to TRBD1 (5 bases). Germline V CDR1 and CDR2: SGDLS, YYNGEE. The CDR3 has 19 amino acids. V was clipped by 0 bases and J by 0 bases, with 16 bases between them. The CDR3 is CASSVASGILTSGANVLTF. The DNA for the CDR3 is TGTGCCAGCAGCGTAGCATCAGGGATCCTTACCTCTGGGGCCAACGTCCTGACTTTC.

This chain's CDR3 is CASSLSAGVGETQYF. The DNA of the CDR3 is TGTGCCAGCAGTTTATCGGCGGGAGTTGGGGAGACCCAGTACTTC. The chain couples TRBV27 to TRBJ2-5, with 7 bases lining up with TRBD2. This CDR3 contains 15 residues. Per the germline V gene, CDR1 is MNHEY and CDR2 is SMNVEV (reference sequence). Trimming took 0 bases from V and 5 from J; bases not matched to a gene: 6.

The chain combines TRBV7-9 with TRBJ2-5, with 10 positions matching TRBD2. Germline assignment: CDR1 SEHNR and CDR2 FQNEAQ (reference sequence). The CDR3 has 14 residues. The trim removed 2 bases at V and 3 bases at J, leaving 0 bases unmatched. CDR3: CASSLLAGEETQYF. The CDR3 DNA sequence: TGTGCCAGCAGCTTACTAGCGGGAGAAGAGACCCAGTACTTC.

This chain connects TRBV19 to TRBJ1-1; no reliable D call. CDR1 is LNHDA and CDR2 is SQIVND in the germline V gene (reference sequence). Trimming removed 4 bases at V and 0 bases at J, with 12 bases between. This CDR3 spans 15 amino acids. CDR3 nucleotide sequence: TGTGCCAGTAGTAATAGAGTGAGAATGAACACTGAAGCTTTCTTT. It translates to CASSNRVRMNTEAFF.

Written as DNA, the CDR3 is TGTGCCAGCAGCCAAGAGCGGACAGGGCACGGCTACACCTTC. Amino acid sequence: CASSQERTGHGYTF. The rearrangement links TRBV14 to TRBJ1-2, with 8 bases aligning to TRBD1. V was pared by 0 bases and J by 8 bases, with 5 bases of the junction left unmatched. Germline V gene sequence: CDR1 SGHDN, CDR2 FVKESK. The CDR3 extends over 14 amino acids.

The J gene is TRBJ2-1, the V gene TRBV24-1, with 9 bases matching TRBD2. CDR1 is KGHDR, CDR2 SFDVKD, per germline. The CDR3 extends over 14 amino acids. The V gene end was trimmed by 9 bases and the J gene end by 8 bases; junction bases not matched to a gene: 10. The CDR3 region has the DNA TGTGCCACCGGATCTAGCGGGAATAGGTATGAGCAGTTCTTC. Residues: CATGSSGNRYEQFF.